This T cell receptor (beta chain) derives from a study of blood T cell repertoires in COVID-19. Across the study: The United States, Italy and Spain provided the acute and convalescent COVID-19 samples. Sample material is recorded as cDNA or gDNA derived from T cells, B-cell-depleted T cells, or PBMCs.

Germline loops: CDR1 SGHAT, CDR2 FQNNGV. Losses at the gene ends were 1 base for V and 4 bases for J; bases not matched to a gene: 5. The CDR3 has 15 residues. Methods used by the authors: Amplification of reference gene primers provided the estimated nucleated cell counts. Measured with immunoSEQ multiplex PCR; TCRdb has only the in-frame clones, and not every one. V and J calls and clone size are those listed in that table; D and trimming were worked out from the DNA. Of about 200,000 clones listed, 86% are singletons. Sequencing was done on a sample of peripheral blood. The TCR was taken from a woman in her 50s with acute or convalescent COVID-19. The chain couples TRBV11-2 to TRBJ1-1, with TRBD1 matching over 8 bases. CDR3 residues: CASSLARGLGTEAFF. CDR3 in DNA: TGTGCCAGCAGCTTAGCCAGGGGGCTGGGCACTGAAGCTTTCTTT.